This TCR beta chain was identified during a study of beta chain features in type 1 diabetes. Overall study: Sorted cells numbering 95 million to 110 million were examined across all samples. Notes on the study in general: With patients and controls alike, PCR might favor shorter templates to an equal degree. Shortening of TCRB CDR3s, moderate but significant, appeared in all four CD4+ subsets of Type 1 diabetes patients.

Germline lookup yields CDR1 SGHDT and CDR2 YYEEEE. CDR3 size: 15 residues. With V trimmed by 4 bases and J by 4 bases, 3 bases remained unmatched. Every isolated RNA sample was fully reverse transcribed, so sequencing captured expressed TCRB transcripts. About 920,000 reads, on average, came from each of the stem cell-like memory T cell samples. Sequenced by immunoSEQ multiplex PCR; TCRdb stores in-frame clones only, minus some. The sample has 15,000 to 20,000 clones; roughly 56% are singletons. As to this clone: Antigen specificity is unknown.

The rearrangement links TRBV5-6 to TRBJ2-1; 12 bases line up with TRBD2. The clonotype was recovered from a woman between 18 and 30 years old in good health. The source material was stem cell memory CD4+ T cells from blood. The CDR3 loop is CASSPGLAGYNEQFF. For the CDR3, the DNA is TGTGCCAGCAGCCCCGGACTAGCGGGGTACAATGAGCAGTTCTTC.